This TCR beta chain was profiled in a study of T cells in Graves' hyperthyroidism and ophthalmopathy (dated by TCRdb to the late 2010s). Regarding the study in general: Peripheral blood was sampled at the time of initial diagnosis, prior to any treatment. To identify TCR V-J signatures that set the groups apart, the researchers used a discovery cohort of 90 to 100 patients, made up of 40 to 45 with Graves' ophthalmopathy and 57 with stable Graves' hyperthyroidism. Whether ophthalmopathy could be predicted prospectively was tested in an independent validation cohort made up of fewer than 20 hyperthyroidism patients plus 17 patients who later progressed to ophthalmopathy. The approximately 98 discovery patients were randomly divided into training and test sets at a 7:3 ratio. In addition, the study compared T-cell repertoires in thyroid tissue and in blood from about 6 Graves' hyperthyroidism patients. Once sampling was done, hyperthyroidism patients were given methimazole at a starting dose of 30 mg daily, whereas ophthalmopathy patients were given high-dose intravenous methylprednisolone. The paper describes TCR Vbeta CDR3 sequencing of 135 peripheral blood samples, made up of 43 ophthalmopathy patients, 70 to 75 hyperthyroidism patients and some 17 progressor patients. Study-wide conclusions, independent of this receptor: No statistical method was used to fix the sample size in advance, and group allocation was not hidden from the investigators. A model built on a 13 V-J signature distinguished ophthalmopathy from stable hyperthyroidism, reaching over 85% sensitivity and under 84% specificity in cross-validation and 80%/75% in testing. In validation, progression to ophthalmopathy was predicted by the model with around 70% sensitivity and around 76% specificity, a median of about 6.8 months before onset. Most expanded thyroid clonotypes (frequency above 0.001) were also detected in blood, a finding suggesting that blood repertoires may reflect thyroid immune responses.

V gives up 3 bases and J gives up 0 bases, and the segment between their germline ends measures 7 bases. Taken from cysteine to phenylalanine, the CDR3 has 14 residues. Only the CDR3 portion is preserved as DNA: 42 bases, with reading frame beginning at the first base. The CDR1 and CDR2 encoded by the germline V gene (reference sequence) are LNHDA and SQIVND. About this clonotype: Its recognized antigen is unknown. There are no base qualities to consult, and no much larger clone falls within one base.

The TCR beta CDR3 regions were amplified from the RNA transcripts. A first-round RT-PCR of the TCR CDR3 used the HTBI primer set with the Qiagen OneStep RT-PCR kit. Libraries were constructed in a second round of multiplex PCR, after which size selection and purification were carried out. Libraries were sequenced paired-end with 100 bp reads on an Illumina HiSeq2000. In the paper's pipeline: SOAPnuke was used to process the raw data, throwing out any read that contained adapters or uncalled bases, had a mean Phred below 15, or lacked an exact constant-primer or identifier match. COPE v1.2.5 was used to merge high-quality paired reads, and clonotypes were defined as unique nucleotide sequences. MiTCR v1.1 was used to align the clonotypes against IMGT TRBV, TRBD and TRBJ reference segments. The analysis included only V-J combinations with a frequency above 0.0001, which together covered 99% to 99.2% of the repertoires. A TCS score was defined as the ratio between F50 (clonal expansion) and ExV (chaos), using BLOSUM62-based TCRdist between CDR3 peptides within each V-J. Welch's t-statistics and random forest reduced fewer than 550 V-J features to 10 to 15, which were used in a naive Bayes classifier (R e1071). TCRdb applied fastp at Q25 and MiXCR to the public reads, then kept only in-frame beta chains. Under each unique CDR3 protein, matching rows form one entry showing the most common genes and DNA. Here the V and J calls rest on TCRdb's processing, not on the authors' analysis. Here the sample has 360,000 or so distinct CDR3 sequences; 15% to 20% occur a single time. The top ten constitute around 4% of the sample.

A patient counted as having stable Graves' hyperthyroidism if no progression to ophthalmopathy occurred over 18 months of follow-up. Hyperthyroidism patients were aged 18 to 65 years and newly diagnosed, with disease duration of less than 2 months. Any patient with an uncontrolled infection, another autoimmune disease, pregnancy or lactation was excluded. Diagnoses relied on clinical symptoms, serum thyroxine and TRAb, thyroid ultrasound and orbital computed tomography. Ficoll-Paque density gradient centrifugation was used to isolate PBMCs from 8.5 to 10 ml of fresh peripheral blood. Total RNA was extracted using Trizol reagent, and RNA quality was assessed on an Agilent 2100 Bioanalyzer.

Recombination linked TRBV19 to TRBJ2-3; no D segment can be confidently identified. Sequenced sample: blood. The TCR comes from a young woman with Graves' hyperthyroidism. The CDR3 has the sequence CASSISASTDTQYF. The base sequence is TGTGCCAGTAGTATTTCTGCTAGCACAGATACGCAGTATTTT.